These 17 T cell receptor beta chains share one sample of origin, sequenced in a study of blood T cell repertoires in COVID-19. Profiled with immunoSEQ multiplex PCR; TCRdb holds only in-frame clones, not every one. The sample carries some 340,000 clones, 65% to 85% recorded once. The source material was peripheral blood. Every receptor here comes from a man younger than 45 with active or convalescent COVID-19.

The DNA for the CDR3 is TGCAGCGTTGGGGGAGGGGAGCAGTTCTTC. Protein product: CSVGGGEQFF. The chain carries TRBV29-1 and TRBJ2-1; 7 bases agree with TRBD2. This CDR3 is 10 amino acids long. The V gene's germline CDR1 is SQVTM and CDR2 ANQGSEA. The trim removed 4 bases at V and 10 bases at J, leaving 1 base unmatched.

This chain joins TRBV29-1 and TRBJ1-3; D remains ambiguous. V lost 2 bases and J lost 5, with 10 bases in between. This CDR3 spans 13 amino acids. From germline, CDR1 is SQVTM and CDR2 ANQGSEA. CDR3 amino acids: CSVEIHNRNTIYF. In nucleotides, the CDR3 is TGCAGCGTTGAAATCCACAATAGAAACACCATATATTTT.

V usage is TRBV3-1 (or the pseudogene TRBV3-2) and J usage is TRBJ1-1; D unclear. Germline CDR1 LGHDT, CDR2 YNNKEL (reference sequence). Trimming took 2 bases from V and 4 from J, leaving 11 bases between them. This CDR3 contains 14 residues. CDR3 sequence: CASSQTYSSTEAFF. The CDR3 nucleotides read TGTGCCAGCAGCCAAACCTACTCGAGCACTGAAGCTTTCTTT.

This chain connects TRBV18 to TRBJ1-1, with no clear D. CDR3 length equals 16 residues. Germline CDR1 is KGHSH and CDR2 is LQKENI. V lost 3 bases and J 4 bases, leaving 18 bases between the germline ends. CDR3 residues: CASSPGIGGRVTEAFF. CDR3 coding DNA: TGTGCCAGCTCACCTGGAATAGGAGGGAGGGTCACTGAAGCTTTCTTT.

The V gene is TRBV7-8, the J gene TRBJ2-7; 9 nucleotides agree with TRBD2. Germline CDR1 is SGHVS and CDR2 is FQNEAQ. This CDR3 spans 14 amino acids. The J segment lost 6 bases and the V segment lost 2 bases, leaving 5 bases of the junction unmatched. The CDR3: CASSLLAGHPEQYF. CDR3 in DNA: TGTGCCAGCAGCTTACTAGCGGGACATCCCGAGCAGTACTTC.

This clone was seen once. The chain employs TRBV3-1 (or the pseudogene TRBV3-2) and TRBJ2-7; D not resolved. V lost 1 base and J lost 9, with 13 bases in between. The CDR3 is 13 amino acids. Germline-derived CDR1 and CDR2 are LGHDT and YNNKEL (reference sequence). The CDR3 reads CASSQGILQVQYF. CDR3 coding DNA: TGTGCCAGCAGCCAAGGTATTCTTCAGGTGCAGTACTTC.

This clone showed up just a few times. The chain recombines TRBV6-5 with TRBJ2-7, with D possibly being TRBD2 (5 bases). Germline V CDR1 and CDR2: MNHEY, SVGAGI. This CDR3 region has 15 residues. Trimming removed 6 bases from V and 1 base from J, with 16 bases in between. CDR3 coding DNA: TGTGCCAGCAGGAGGTTGAGGGAGAAGTCCTACGAGCAGTACTTC. Protein: CASRRLREKSYEQYF.

The rearrangement joins TRBV18 to TRBJ2-7, with 10 bases matching TRBD1. The CDR3 contains 16 residues. The germline V gene has CDR1 KGHSH and CDR2 LQKENI. After removal of 3 bases from V and 1 base from J, the junction contained 6 bases not matched to a gene. CDR3 in DNA: TGTGCCAGCTCACCTCTACGGACAGGGGGTTCCTACGAGCAGTACTTC. Its protein product is CASSPLRTGGSYEQYF. The full variable domain, in which reference TRBV18 and TRBJ2-7 provide the parts outside the CDR3, is NAGVMQNPRHLVRRRGQEARLRCSPMKGHSHVYWYRQLPEEGLKFMVYLQKENIIDESGMPKERFSAEFPKEGPSILRIQQVVRGDSAAYFCASSPLRTGGSYEQYFGPGTRLTVT.

This chain links TRBV7-9 with TRBJ2-1; TRBD2 aligns across 8 bases. The V gene's germline CDR1 is SEHNR and CDR2 FQNEAQ (reference sequence). After removal of 5 bases from V and 0 bases from J, the junction contained 0 bases not matched to a gene. This CDR3 is built from 14 residues. The CDR3: CASSGLASYNEQFF. Written as DNA, the CDR3 is TGTGCCAGCAGCGGACTAGCCTCCTACAATGAGCAGTTCTTC.

CDR3 coding DNA: TGTGCCAGCAGTGTCCCCGGAGGGGAGACCCAGTACTTC. This encodes CASSVPGGETQYF. The genes are TRBV3-1 (or the pseudogene TRBV3-2) and TRBJ2-5; possibly TRBD2 for D (6 bases). This CDR3 contains 13 residues. Germline assignment: CDR1 LGHDT and CDR2 YNNKEL (reference sequence). V lost 6 bases to trimming and J lost 5 bases, with 13 bases between them.

The V and J genes are TRBV3-1 (or the pseudogene TRBV3-2) and TRBJ2-2; D is unclear. In germline, CDR1 is LGHDT, CDR2 YNNKEL (reference sequence). The CDR3 has 13 amino acids. V dropped 5 bases and J dropped 3 bases, with 7 bases sitting between them. The CDR3 DNA sequence: TGTGCCAGCAGCACCCGGGACACCGGGGAGCTGTTTTTT. Encoded protein: CASSTRDTGELFF.

This clone was detected once. V is TRBV6-5 and J is TRBJ2-7; TRBD2 matches 7 bases. CDR1 MNHEY and CDR2 SVGAGI come from the germline V gene. The CDR3 runs 15 residues. Trimming cost V 0 bases and J 2 bases; bases outside gene matches: 4. The CDR3 coding sequence is TGTGCCAGCAGTTACTCGACTCGGGGGGCCTACGAGCAGTACTTC. Protein product: CASSYSTRGAYEQYF.

This clone was seen a handful of times. J is TRBJ1-2 and V is TRBV4-2; TRBD1 matches at 9 bases. Trimming removed 0 bases from V and 5 bases from J; junction bases left unmatched: 4. This CDR3 is 15 amino acids long. Germline CDR1 reads LGHNA; CDR2 reads YNFKEQ. The CDR3 region has the DNA TGTGCCAGCAGCCAAGATTCGGGACAGGGTTATGGCTACACCTTC. This translates into CASSQDSGQGYGYTF.

The chain is built from TRBV9 and TRBJ2-3, with TRBD2 identical over 9 bases. J lost 2 bases, V lost 2 bases, and 6 bases had no gene match. This CDR3 spans 16 amino acids. CDR1 is SGDLS, CDR2 YYNGEE, per germline. CDR3 loop: CASSVGTSRFTDTQYF. In DNA form, the CDR3 reads TGTGCCAGCAGCGTGGGGACTAGCAGGTTCACAGATACGCAGTATTTT.

This chain uses TRBV7-6 with TRBJ1-6; D is undetermined. The CDR3 is 15 residues long. CDR1 is SGHVS and CDR2 is FNYEAQ in the germline V gene. Trimming removed 1 base at V and 10 bases at J, with 14 bases between. The CDR3 DNA follows: TGTGCCAGCAGCTTAGGTAGCAGCTTGAGGTCACCCCTCCACTTT. It codes for CASSLGSSLRSPLHF.

V and J are TRBV19 and TRBJ2-7, with D unclear. CDR3 length: 13 residues. Germline V CDR1 and CDR2: LNHDA, SQIVND (reference sequence). V was cut by 3 bases and J by 2 bases, with 8 bases left in between. In DNA, the CDR3 is TGTGCCAGTAGTATCCGGGTCACCTACGAGCAGTACTTC. Translation gives CASSIRVTYEQYF.

This clone was seen once. The chain recombines TRBV11-2 with TRBJ2-3; 7 bases are a match to TRBD1. The CDR3 covers 18 residues. The germline gives CDR1 SGHAT, CDR2 FQNNGV. V shed 5 bases, J shed 1 base, and the junction held 15 bases outside the gene matches. CDR3: CASSPRGRTGVGTDTQYF. The CDR3 DNA follows: TGTGCCAGCAGCCCCAGGGGCAGAACAGGGGTCGGCACAGATACGCAGTATTTT. Together with reference TRBV11-2 and TRBJ2-3, the CDR3 gives the full variable domain: EAGVAQSPRYKIIEKRQSVAFWCNPISGHATLYWYQQILGQGPKLLIQFQNNGVVDDSQLPKDRFSAERLKGVDSTLKIQPAKLEDSAVYLCASSPRGRTGVGTDTQYFGPGTRLTVL.